This T cell receptor (beta chain) was sequenced during a study of graft-versus-host responses after intestinal transplantation. For the study at large: Multivisceral, liver-intestinal, or isolated intestinal grafts were transplanted into recipients. Every transplant recipient was induced with anti-thymocyte globulin, then maintained on tacrolimus and steroids for about 3 years. Study results and caveats: Allograft graft-versus-host to host-versus-graft clonal ratios ran high in patients with graft-donor T cell macrochimerism. Association was observed between peak circulating GvH clone levels and early post-transplant HvG declines.

CDR1 is MNHNS and CDR2 is SASEGT in the germline V gene. V lost 0 bases, J lost 0 bases, and 17 bases lay in between. The CDR3 consists of 18 residues. The data were produced by immunoSEQ multiplex PCR, yet TCRdb's version contains in-frame clones alone and is incomplete. The data hold 130,000 or so clones, with 90% to 95% observed a single time. In the case of this clone: The target antigen is unknown.

The sequence came from a human donor who received an intestinal transplant. The rearrangement links TRBV6-1 to TRBJ1-2, with no clear D. The source was unstimulated CD4+ T cells sorted from spleen or lymph node cells, collected before intestinal transplant. The CDR3 is CASSEALIANPANYGYTF. For the CDR3, the DNA is TGTGCCAGCAGTGAAGCGTTAATCGCTAACCCCGCTAACTATGGCTACACCTTC.